The TCR beta chain described here comes from a study of cytomegalovirus exposure and HLA in healthy donors. General study findings and limits: Researchers counted 164 TCR beta chains as cytomegalovirus-associated. One cluster of highly shared sequence variants probably arose as a sequencing artifact.

Primers included in the PCR were 60 Vbeta and 13 Jbeta primers. Sequencing used immunoSEQ multiplex PCR; TCRdb keeps in-frame clones, though not all of them. Found here are 150,000 or so clones, under 80% of them singletons; the top ten hold around 2.3%. Germline V gene sequence: CDR1 SQVTM, CDR2 ANQGSEA. There are 14 residues in the CDR3. With respect to this clone: The antigen is unknown.

This chain uses TRBV29-1 with TRBJ2-1, with D possibly matching TRBD2 (6 bases). Material: PBMCs. This sequence originates from a human donor in good health. CDR3 nucleotide sequence: TGCAGGGGGTTCGGAACCCCGGGGGTCAATGAGCAGTTCTTC. This gives the protein CRGFGTPGVNEQFF.